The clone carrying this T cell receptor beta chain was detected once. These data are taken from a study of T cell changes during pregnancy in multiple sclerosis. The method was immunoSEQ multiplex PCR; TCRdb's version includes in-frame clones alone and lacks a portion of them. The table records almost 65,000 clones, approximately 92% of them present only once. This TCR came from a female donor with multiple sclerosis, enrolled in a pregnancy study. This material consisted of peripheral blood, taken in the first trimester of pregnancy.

CDR3 residues: CASSLGWAQPQHF. CDR3 DNA: TGTGCCAGCAGCTTAGGATGGGCCCAGCCCCAGCATTTT. The chain is built from TRBV7-2 and TRBJ1-5; D gene unclear. The V gene's germline CDR1 is SGHTA and CDR2 FQGNSA. V lost 1 base to trimming and J lost 7 bases, with 8 bases between them. The CDR3 is 13 residues long.